This T cell receptor (beta chain) is drawn from a study of shared clonotypes between healthy human individuals. Study results and caveats: It was observed that roughly 5.4% of naive CD4 clonotypes were shared across a handful of donors. Relative to memory subsets, naive subsets generally showed larger estimated richness.

On this clone: Its antigen is not identified.

Germline CDR1 and CDR2: SEHNR and FQNEAQ (reference sequence). CDR3 length: 14 residues. J was trimmed by 7 bases and V by 5 bases; bases with no gene match: 6. Sequencing was performed with immunoSEQ multiplex PCR; in TCRdb, only in-frame clones are kept and a portion is missing. The top ten hold about 0.4% of the sample, which has 1,500,000 or so clones, 97% to 99% seen once. Division of CD4+ cells produced a CD45RA+ naive subset and a CD45RA-negative memory subset. The J gene is TRBJ2-2, the V gene TRBV7-9; TRBD1 aligns across 8 bases. This TCR was recovered from a man in his thirties or forties in good health. Sample: naive CD4+ T cells sorted from blood. The subset was: CD45RA+ positively selected. The CDR3 DNA reads TGTGCCAGCAGCCCTACAGGGGGAGTCGGGGAGCTGTTTTTT. Translated, it gives CASSPTGGVGELFF.